A selection of T cell receptor beta chains follows, all from one sample in a study of T cells in Graves' hyperthyroidism and ophthalmopathy. TCRdb re-called the multiplex PCR reads with MiXCR, one entry per CDR3 protein. The table lists about 530,000 distinct CDR3 sequences, roughly 18% of them singletons. The sequencing sample was made of blood. Receptors were obtained from a woman between 18 and 29 years old with Graves' ophthalmopathy. Both conserved end residues are part of each CDR3. A D gene is named only where the DNA matches it firmly. Size tells how often a clone was seen (once, few, many) or the class of an expanded clone, and some rows leave it out.

v_gene: TRBV20-1; abundance: NA; d_gene: TRBD1; j_gene: TRBJ1-1; CDR3aa: CSARDGTGATEAFF; CDR3nt: TGCAGTGCTAGAGATGGGACAGGGGCCACTGAAGCTTTCTTT
v_gene: TRBV4-2; abundance: NA; d_gene: TRBD2; j_gene: TRBJ2-3; CDR3aa: CASSQDGTSGTRTQYF; CDR3nt: TGTGCCAGCAGCCAAGATGGGACTAGCGGGACTCGCACGCAGTATTTT
v_gene: TRBV6-4; abundance: many; d_gene: NA; j_gene: TRBJ1-1; CDR3aa: CASSETANTEAFF; CDR3nt: TGTGCCAGCAGTGAAACAGCTAACACTGAAGCTTTCTTT
v_gene: TRBV18; abundance: few; d_gene: NA; j_gene: TRBJ1-1; CDR3aa: CASLPQGPLNTEAFF; CDR3nt: TGTGCCAGCTTACCACAGGGTCCCCTGAACACTGAAGCTTTCTTT
v_gene: TRBV7-9; abundance: many; d_gene: TRBD1; j_gene: TRBJ1-4; CDR3aa: CASSSLSRDRATSNEKLFF; CDR3nt: TGTGCCAGCAGCTCCTTGTCCCGGGACAGGGCCACGTCGAATGAAAAACTGTTTTTT
v_gene: TRBV20-1; abundance: many; d_gene: NA; j_gene: TRBJ1-2; CDR3aa: CSARGRGLRGYTF; CDR3nt: TGCAGTGCTAGGGGCAGGGGACTTCGGGGCTACACCTTC
v_gene: TRBV7-9; abundance: many; d_gene: TRBD1; j_gene: TRBJ2-7; CDR3aa: CASNRDRTYEQYF; CDR3nt: TGTGCCAGCAACCGGGACAGGACCTACGAGCAGTACTTC
v_gene: TRBV11-2; abundance: many; d_gene: TRBD1; j_gene: TRBJ1-2; CDR3aa: CASSFTGGATDGYTF; CDR3nt: TGTGCCAGCAGCTTTACAGGGGGCGCAACAGATGGCTACACCTTC
v_gene: TRBV6-1; abundance: few; d_gene: NA; j_gene: TRBJ2-7; CDR3aa: CASLLAQGLHEQYF; CDR3nt: TGTGCCAGCCTTTTAGCACAGGGCTTACACGAGCAGTACTTC
v_gene: TRBV20-1; abundance: many; d_gene: NA; j_gene: TRBJ2-1; CDR3aa: CSGLNPRGNEQFF; CDR3nt: TGCAGTGGTTTAAATCCCAGGGGCAATGAGCAGTTCTTC
v_gene: TRBV11-2; abundance: many; d_gene: TRBD2; j_gene: TRBJ2-3; CDR3aa: CASTKKTVAGRTDTQYF; CDR3nt: TGTGCCAGCACTAAAAAGACCGTAGCGGGGCGCACAGATACGCAGTATTTT
v_gene: TRBV7-8; abundance: NA; d_gene: NA; j_gene: TRBJ1-5; CDR3aa: CASSLGGGWNQPQHF; CDR3nt: TGTGCCAGCAGCTTAGGTGGGGGTTGGAATCAGCCCCAGCATTTT
v_gene: TRBV2; abundance: few; d_gene: NA; j_gene: TRBJ2-1; CDR3aa: CASSPYVNPPGNEQFF; CDR3nt: TGTGCCAGCAGTCCCTACGTCAACCCCCCGGGGAATGAGCAGTTCTTC
v_gene: TRBV27; abundance: many; d_gene: TRBD2; j_gene: TRBJ2-1; CDR3aa: CASSWEGGGLNEQFF; CDR3nt: TGTGCCAGCAGTTGGGAGGGTGGGGGGTTAAATGAGCAGTTCTTC
v_gene: TRBV28; abundance: NA; d_gene: NA; j_gene: TRBJ2-2; CDR3aa: CASSPIRGNTGELFF; CDR3nt: TGTGCCAGCAGTCCAATCAGGGGTAACACCGGGGAGCTGTTTTTT
v_gene: TRBV4-1; abundance: many; d_gene: NA; j_gene: TRBJ1-1; CDR3aa: CASSQDGYTEAFF; CDR3nt: TGCGCCAGCAGCCAAGACGGGTACACTGAAGCTTTCTTT
v_gene: TRBV6-1; abundance: many; d_gene: TRBD1; j_gene: TRBJ2-3; CDR3aa: CASRRGGLEDTQYF; CDR3nt: TGTGCCAGCAGACGAGGGGGCTTGGAAGATACGCAGTATTTT
v_gene: TRBV3-1; abundance: many; d_gene: NA; j_gene: TRBJ1-2; CDR3aa: CASSETAGYGYTF; CDR3nt: TGTGCCAGCAGCGAGACGGCGGGATATGGCTACACCTTC
v_gene: TRBV28; abundance: many; d_gene: NA; j_gene: TRBJ1-1; CDR3aa: CASSFSGFEAFF; CDR3nt: TGTGCCAGCAGTTTCAGTGGGTTCGAGGCTTTCTTT
v_gene: TRBV4-2; abundance: NA; d_gene: TRBD2; j_gene: TRBJ2-7; CDR3aa: CASSQALAGVETYEQYF; CDR3nt: TGTGCCAGCAGCCAAGCACTAGCGGGAGTCGAAACCTACGAGCAGTACTTC